A single sample is the source of the 26 T cell receptor beta chains below, sequenced in a study of blood T cell repertoires in COVID-19. TCRdb's table, derived via immunoSEQ multiplex PCR, lists solely in-frame clones and lacks some. The table shows about 120,000 clones, with approximately 80% occurring only once. Material for sequencing was peripheral blood. All receptors derive from a man in his 70s with active or convalescent COVID-19.

Remarks on this clone: Other DNA variants within this sample encode the same CDR3. The chain has TRBV28 and TRBJ1-1, with D possibly TRBD1 on 6 matching bases. The ends were cut back, 5 bases at V and 1 base at J, with 14 bases in the middle. The CDR3 has 15 residues. Per the germline V gene, CDR1 is MDHEN and CDR2 is SYDVKM. The CDR3 spells CASSNPGHSNTEAFF. The CDR3 coding sequence is TGTGCCAGCAGTAACCCGGGACATTCGAACACTGAAGCTTTCTTT.

This chain uses TRBV28 with TRBJ1-1, with no clear D. Per the germline V gene, CDR1 is MDHEN and CDR2 is SYDVKM. V lost 4 bases and J lost 0, with 6 bases in between. The CDR3 covers 13 residues. The CDR3 is CASSSRMNTEAFF. The CDR3 nucleotides read TGTGCCAGCAGTTCCCGTATGAACACTGAAGCTTTCTTT.

The rearrangement joins TRBV3-1 (or the pseudogene TRBV3-2) to TRBJ2-7; weak D call: TRBD1 (5 bases). V was pared by 4 bases and J by 3 bases, with 22 bases between. CDR1 is LGHDT and CDR2 is YNNKEL in the germline V gene (reference sequence). This CDR3 is built from 17 residues. The CDR3 coding sequence is TGTGCCAGCAGCCGGGGATCGAAGACAGTCTCCTTCTACGAGCAGTACTTC. Its protein is CASSRGSKTVSFYEQYF.

A single count supports this clone. In DNA form, the CDR3 reads TGTGCCAGCTCCAAGACAGGGATCTCCTACGAGCAGTACTTC. Translating it yields CASSKTGISYEQYF. The chain has TRBV18 and TRBJ2-7; TRBD1 aligns across 7 bases. V lost 6 bases to trimming and J lost 0 bases; unmatched junction nucleotides: 5. The CDR3 extends over 14 amino acids. Germline V gene data show CDR1 as KGHSH and CDR2 as LQKENI.

This clone was counted between two and nine times. This chain joins TRBV6-2 or TRBV6-3 and TRBJ2-5, with TRBD2 as a possible D gene (5 bases). The germline CDR1 and CDR2 sequences are MNHEY and SVGEGT. CDR3 length: 14 amino acids. Trimming cost V 5 bases and J 9 bases, with 19 bases left between them. CDR3 in DNA: TGTGCCAGCAGTCCCCCTGAGGAGGTCGCGGCCCAGTACTTC. Residues: CASSPPEEVAAQYF.

This chain links TRBV19 with TRBJ2-5; TRBD1 matches at 7 bases. V lost 5 bases and J lost 5; bases outside the gene matches: 8. Germline V gene data show CDR1 as LNHDA and CDR2 as SQIVND (reference sequence). CDR3 length: 14 amino acids. CDR3 bases: TGTGCCAGTAGTGACAGAGGGGGCCGCGAGACCCAGTACTTC. Amino acids: CASSDRGGRETQYF.

This chain uses TRBV23-1 with TRBJ1-1; the D gene is possibly TRBD1 (5 bases). TRBV23-1 is filed as an ORF, its function uncertain. Trimming cost V 2 bases and J 4 bases, with 14 bases left between them. This CDR3 has 15 residues. This CDR3 reads CASSQIPCRATEAFF. CDR3 DNA sequence: TGCGCCAGCAGTCAAATCCCTTGCAGGGCCACTGAAGCTTTCTTT.

V usage is TRBV28 and J usage is TRBJ2-5, with 7 bases fitting TRBD1. V shed 3 bases, J shed 2 bases, and the junction held 12 bases outside the gene matches. Looked up from germline, CDR1 is MDHEN and CDR2 is SYDVKM. CDR3 length: 17 residues. This CDR3 is CASSLGRGSHRQETQYF. The CDR3 nucleotides read TGTGCCAGCAGTTTGGGCAGGGGGTCCCACCGACAAGAGACCCAGTACTTC.

V gene TRBV27 combines with J gene TRBJ1-1; TRBD1 matches 11 bases. V lost 3 bases and J lost 5; bases outside the gene matches: 2. CDR3 length: 14 amino acids. CDR1 is MNHEY, CDR2 SMNVEV, per germline (reference sequence). The CDR3 loop is CASSFGTGGTEAFF. The CDR3 coding sequence is TGTGCCAGCAGTTTCGGGACAGGGGGGACTGAAGCTTTCTTT.

The table lists this clone with a few counts. The rearrangement links TRBV12-5 to TRBJ1-1; 7 bases match TRBD1. CDR3 length: 13 amino acids. J gave up 6 bases and V 4 bases, and 5 bases lay outside the gene matches. Germline V gene data show CDR1 as LGHNT and CDR2 as FRNRAP. CDR3 bases: TGTGCTAGTGGTTCCTGGGACAGACCTGAAGCTTTCTTT. It translates to CASGSWDRPEAFF.

V and J are TRBV7-2 and TRBJ2-1, with TRBD2 identical over 11 bases. Per germline, CDR1 SGHTA and CDR2 FQGNSA. With 2 bases clipped from V and 5 bases from J, the junction kept 2 bases outside the gene matches. The CDR3 has 15 amino acids. CDR3 sequence reads: CASSLRLAGHNEQFF. DNA of the CDR3: TGTGCCAGCAGCTTAAGACTAGCGGGGCACAATGAGCAGTTCTTC.

The chain recombines TRBV20-1 with TRBJ1-1; D gene unclear. Between the trimmed V and J ends, which lost 4 bases and 5 bases, there was a span of 8 bases. The CDR3 covers 11 residues. CDR1 is DFQATT, CDR2 SNEGSKA, per germline (reference sequence). The CDR3 nucleotides read TGCAGTGCTACCGGGATAACTGAAGCTTTCTTT. This gives the protein CSATGITEAFF.

V usage is TRBV6-6 and J usage is TRBJ2-2; 8 bases agree with TRBD2. This CDR3 is 15 amino acids long. Per the germline V gene, CDR1 is MNHNY and CDR2 is SVGAGI (reference sequence). Losses at the gene ends were 7 bases for V and 6 bases for J; bases not matched to a gene: 10. The CDR3 loop is CASTEPRGEAGELFF. In DNA, the CDR3 is TGTGCCAGCACAGAGCCGCGGGGGGAGGCCGGGGAGCTGTTTTTT.

The rearrangement links TRBV6-2 or TRBV6-3 to TRBJ2-5; tentatively, D is TRBD2 (5 bases). V was trimmed by 1 base and J by 5 bases, leaving 20 bases between them. Germline V gene sequence: CDR1 MNHEY, CDR2 SVGEGT. This CDR3 has 17 amino acids. The DNA of the CDR3 is TGTGCCAGCAGTTACTTTTTGCGGGCGGCGCCCGGGGAGACCCAGTACTTC. Its translation: CASSYFLRAAPGETQYF.

The CDR3 spells CASSLKRGPGNEQFF. DNA of the CDR3: TGCGCCAGCAGCTTGAAGCGGGGGCCAGGGAATGAGCAGTTCTTC. The gene calls are TRBV5-1 and TRBJ2-1; 8 positions agree with TRBD2. With V trimmed by 1 base and J by 7 bases, 7 bases remained unmatched. The CDR3 extends over 15 amino acids. Germline-derived CDR1 and CDR2 are SGHRS and YFSETQ.

The count of this clone is one. The V call is TRBV5-1, the J call TRBJ1-1; 10 nucleotides align to TRBD1. Germline V gives CDR1 SGHRS, CDR2 YFSETQ. V was pared by 4 bases and J by 5 bases, with 14 bases of the junction left unmatched. The CDR3 contains 17 residues. In DNA form, the CDR3 reads TGCGCCAGCAGCCGGGGTATGGACAGGGGGTCAAGGACTGAAGCTTTCTTT. This encodes CASSRGMDRGSRTEAFF.

This chain links TRBV10-3 with TRBJ1-4; D gene uncertain. The length of the CDR3 is 14 residues. Germline loops: CDR1 ENHRY, CDR2 SYGVKD. Trimming cost V 2 bases and J 8 bases, with 12 bases left between them. DNA of the CDR3: TGTGCCATCAGTGAGGCGGAGGCGGGGGAAAAACTGTTTTTT. Translated: CAISEAEAGEKLFF.

This chain connects TRBV6-6 to TRBJ1-6; 7 bases line up with TRBD1. Germline V gene data show CDR1 as MNHNY and CDR2 as SVGAGI (reference sequence). The trim removed 2 bases at V and 9 bases at J, leaving 7 bases unmatched. The CDR3 runs 15 residues. The CDR3 DNA is TGTGCCAGCAGTTACGAGGGGGCGAGGGGTTCACCCCTCCACTTT. Its protein is CASSYEGARGSPLHF.

The chain joins TRBV21-1 to TRBJ2-2; the table calls TRBD2, which could not be checked here. TRBV21-1 is described as a pseudogene. This CDR3 is built from 18 residues. CDR3 nucleotide sequence: TGTGCCAGCAGTGTCCACCGAGCGGGGGGACATAACACCGGGGAGCTGTTTTTT. Translation gives CASSVHRAGGHNTGELFF.

The chain joins TRBV28 to TRBJ1-6; 8 nucleotides line up with TRBD1. Germline-derived CDR1 and CDR2 are MDHEN and SYDVKM. V dropped 4 bases and J dropped 4; count of bases not matched to a gene: 6. The CDR3 covers 16 residues. CDR3: CASSSDRGGYNSPLHF. The CDR3 region has the DNA TGTGCCAGCAGTTCCGACAGGGGCGGATATAATTCACCCCTCCACTTT. Filled out from reference TRBV28 and TRBJ1-6, the complete variable domain reads DVKVTQSSRYLVKRTGEKVFLECVQDMDHENMFWYRQDPGLGLRLIYFSYDVKMKEKGDIPEGYSVSREKKERFSLILESASTNQTSMYLCASSSDRGGYNSPLHFGNGTRLTVT.

The J gene is TRBJ1-2, the V gene TRBV27, with D tentatively TRBD1 (5 bases). V lost 0 bases, J lost 5 bases, and 7 bases lay in between. This CDR3 spans 13 amino acids. Germline assignment: CDR1 MNHEY and CDR2 SMNVEV (reference sequence). The CDR3 loop reads CASSLSTEYGYTF. The CDR3 DNA sequence: TGTGCCAGCAGTTTATCGACAGAATATGGCTACACCTTC.

The V call is TRBV4-1, the J call TRBJ2-6; 8 nucleotides match TRBD1. The CDR3 has 17 amino acids. J gave up 3 bases and V 2 bases, and 6 bases lay outside the gene matches. In germline, CDR1 is MGHRA, CDR2 YSYEKL. CDR3: CASSQLQGASGANVLTF. The DNA of the CDR3 is TGCGCCAGCAGCCAACTTCAGGGGGCGAGTGGGGCCAACGTCCTGACTTTC.

The chain has TRBV5-6 and TRBJ2-3; D uncertain. V shed 6 bases and J shed 0 bases, with 17 bases lying between them. Per germline, CDR1 SGHDT and CDR2 YYEEEE. This CDR3 region has 16 residues. The CDR3 region is CASTPTPSLSTDTQYF. Written as DNA, the CDR3 is TGTGCCAGCACCCCGACTCCCTCGCTTAGCACAGATACGCAGTATTTT.

The genes are TRBV7-2 and TRBJ2-3; 10 positions agree with TRBD2. Per germline, CDR1 SGHTA and CDR2 FQGNSA. The V gene end was trimmed by 1 base and the J gene end by 7 bases; junction bases not matched to a gene: 2. The CDR3 is 14 residues long. The DNA for the CDR3 is TGTGCCAGCAGCTTAGTAGCGGGGGGAAATACGCAGTATTTT. Amino acid sequence: CASSLVAGGNTQYF. The full variable domain, its missing parts supplied by reference TRBV7-2 and TRBJ2-3, is GAGVSQSPSNKVTEKGKDVELRCDPISGHTALYWYRQSLGQGLEFLIYFQGNSAPDKSGLPSDRFSAERTGGSVSTLTIQRTQQEDSAVYLCASSLVAGGNTQYFGPGTRLTVL.

The rearrangement uses TRBV2 and TRBJ2-1; 12 nucleotides align to TRBD2. Germline V gives CDR1 SNHLY, CDR2 FYNNEI. Losses at the gene ends were 5 bases for V and 3 bases for J; bases not matched to a gene: 2. CDR3 size: 15 residues. CDR3: CASSLLAGGYNEQFF. The CDR3 nucleotides read TGTGCCAGCAGTTTACTAGCGGGAGGCTACAATGAGCAGTTCTTC. The whole variable domain, remainder taken from reference TRBV2 and TRBJ2-1, is EPEVTQTPSHQVTQMGQEVILRCVPISNHLYFYWYRQILGQKVEFLVSFYNNEISEKSEIFDDQFSVERPDGSNFTLKIRSTKLEDSAMYFCASSLLAGGYNEQFFGPGTRLTVL.

V is TRBV19 and J is TRBJ1-1; possibly TRBD1 for D (5 bases). The germline V gene encodes CDR1 LNHDA and CDR2 SQIVND (reference sequence). V lost 4 bases and J lost 1, with 10 bases in between. The CDR3 length is 14 residues. CDR3 loop: CASSRTTANTEAFF. The CDR3 DNA reads as TGTGCCAGTAGTAGAACGACAGCGAACACTGAAGCTTTCTTT.